This is a list of T cell receptor beta chains from one sample in a study of T cells in Graves' hyperthyroidism and ophthalmopathy. TCRdb fed the multiplex PCR reads into MiXCR, producing one record per CDR3 protein. This table has about 320,000 distinct CDR3 sequences, around a sixth appearing once. The sample consisted of blood. Receptors were obtained from a man aged 25 to 40 with Graves' hyperthyroidism. CDR3s include the opening cysteine and the closing phenylalanine or tryptophan. The D gene is left open where the match is weak. Only part of the rows carry a size: once, few, many, or a class if the clone is expanded.

cdr3_nt,cdr3_aa,clone_size,d_call,v_call,j_call
TGTGCCAGCGGCCCGGCACCTACCTACGAGCAGTACTTC,CASGPAPTYEQYF,.,.,TRBV28,TRBJ2-7
TGCAGTGCCGAGACGGGACTTTGGAACACTGAAGCTTTCTTT,CSAETGLWNTEAFF,.,.,TRBV20-1,TRBJ1-1
TGCGCCAGCAGCTTTTCCGGGACTAGACAAGAGACCCAGTACTTC,CASSFSGTRQETQYF,.,TRBD2,TRBV5-1,TRBJ2-5
TGTGCCAGCAGCGCCCGACAGGGGGTATACCAAGAGACCCAGTACTTC,CASSARQGVYQETQYF,many,TRBD1,TRBV11-2,TRBJ2-5
TGTGCCAGCAGCCTGAGACAGGGCGGGGCCGGGGAGCTGTTTTTT,CASSLRQGGAGELFF,.,.,TRBV7-2,TRBJ2-2
TGTGCCAGCAGCTTGGGACCGAGCCCCTACAATGAGCAGTTCTTC,CASSLGPSPYNEQFF,.,.,TRBV5-8,TRBJ2-1
TGCGCCAGCAGCCCAGGACTAGCGGGGGGAAGCTCCTACGAGCAGTACTTC,CASSPGLAGGSSYEQYF,many,TRBD2,TRBV5-1,TRBJ2-7
TGTGCCAGCAGCTGGATGAACACCGGGGAGCTGTTTTTT,CASSWMNTGELFF,.,.,TRBV5-4,TRBJ2-2
TGTGCCTGGACCGGGACCGGGGAGCTGTTTTTT,CAWTGTGELFF,many,.,TRBV30,TRBJ2-2
TGTGCCAGCAGCTTCACAGAACTTAGCAATCAGCCCCAGCATTTT,CASSFTELSNQPQHF,many,.,TRBV7-2,TRBJ1-5
TGTGCCACCAGTGATCGACGACTAGCGGGAGGCACAGATACGCAGTATTTT,CATSDRRLAGGTDTQYF,few,TRBD2,TRBV24-1,TRBJ2-3
TGTGCCAGCTCACCCAGGGACACAGATACGCAGTATTTT,CASSPRDTDTQYF,many,.,TRBV2,TRBJ2-3
TGTGCCAGCAGTCCCCCAGGTGGCTTCTACGAGCAGTACTTC,CASSPPGGFYEQYF,few,.,TRBV12-3/TRBV12-4,TRBJ2-7
TGCAGTGCTAGAGGGGAGTTCAATGAGCAGTTCTTC,CSARGEFNEQFF,many,.,TRBV20-1,TRBJ2-1
TGTGCCAGCAGCCCCCCGGGGAGGACAGGGGGCACCGGCTACACCTTC,CASSPPGRTGGTGYTF,many,TRBD1,TRBV28,TRBJ1-2
TGTGCCAGCAGCGTCTTGGAAACTGGGGAGACCCAGTACTTC,CASSVLETGETQYF,once,.,TRBV9,TRBJ2-5
TGTGCCAGCAGTTTATGGCTAGCGGGAGGAGGGCACACCGGGGAGCTGTTTTTT,CASSLWLAGGGHTGELFF,.,TRBD2,TRBV27,TRBJ2-2
TGTGCCAGCAGCACGGACAGGGGGCGCAGGGCGAATGAGCAGTTCTTC,CASSTDRGRRANEQFF,.,TRBD1,TRBV11-3,TRBJ2-1
TGTGCCAGCCGGAGGACCGGGACAGGGATCTATACTAACTATGGCTACACCTTC,CASRRTGTGIYTNYGYTF,few,TRBD1,TRBV6-1,TRBJ1-2
TGTGCCAGCAGCCGCTATGACGGGAAGGGTGAGCAGTTCTTC,CASSRYDGKGEQFF,many,.,TRBV3-1,TRBJ2-1
TGTGCCAGCAGCGGACTAGCGGGAGCTTACGAGCAGTACTTC,CASSGLAGAYEQYF,many,TRBD2,TRBV12-3/TRBV12-4,TRBJ2-7
TGTGCCAGCAGCCAAGCGGGTAGCGGGGCCAATGAGCAGTTCTTC,CASSQAGSGANEQFF,.,TRBD2,TRBV4-2,TRBJ2-1
TGTGCCACCAGCAGAGGACGGGACGGAACTAATGAAAAACTGTTTTTT,CATSRGRDGTNEKLFF,.,.,TRBV15,TRBJ1-4
TGTGCCAGCTCACCTGCGGGACATTACTACGAGCAGTACTTC,CASSPAGHYYEQYF,many,.,TRBV18,TRBJ2-7
TGTGCCAGCAGTACCTACGGGACAGGGATACAGCCCCAGCATTTT,CASSTYGTGIQPQHF,few,TRBD1,TRBV6-1,TRBJ1-5
TGTGCCACCAGCAGAGGACCTCTAGGATCCGAGCAGTACTTC,CATSRGPLGSEQYF,.,.,TRBV15,TRBJ2-7
TGCGCCAGCAGCTTGGCGCCCAGGGGGAGGGGCGAGCAGTACTTC,CASSLAPRGRGEQYF,many,.,TRBV5-1,TRBJ2-7
TGCGCCAGCAGCTTGGAGCCCCCAGCGGGGTACCAAGAGACCCAGTGCTTC,CASSLEPPAGYQETQCF,.,TRBD2,TRBV5-1,TRBJ2-5
TGTGCCAGCAGCAACCTACCGGGCGAGACCCAGTACTTC,CASSNLPGETQYF,many,.,TRBV11-2,TRBJ2-5
TGCGCCAGCAGCTCTGCCGGGACAGGGAACAATGAGCAGTTCTTC,CASSSAGTGNNEQFF,few,TRBD1,TRBV5-1,TRBJ2-1
TGTGCCAGCAGGTTGAACCCAACTAATGAAAAACTGTTTTTT,CASRLNPTNEKLFF,many,.,TRBV2,TRBJ1-4
TGTGCCAGCAGCTTAGAAAGTACTCTATCCTACGAGCAGTACTTC,CASSLESTLSYEQYF,.,.,TRBV7-2,TRBJ2-7
TGTGCCAGCAGCTCCGCAGTCGGGGGATCCCAAATGAATGAGCAGTTCTTC,CASSSAVGGSQMNEQFF,many,.,TRBV7-3,TRBJ2-1
TGCGCCAGCAGCCATACCGGGACTAGCGGGAATGCAAACACCGGGGAGCTGTTTTTT,CASSHTGTSGNANTGELFF,many,TRBD2,TRBV5-1,TRBJ2-2
TGTGCCAGCAGTTACGGCGCGGGTGGCTACACCTTC,CASSYGAGGYTF,many,.,TRBV28,TRBJ1-2
TGTGCCAGCACTGACCAAAGGGCCAAAAACATTCAGTACTTC,CASTDQRAKNIQYF,.,.,TRBV3-1,TRBJ2-4
TGTGCCAGCTGGGAGGGATTAGAGACCCAGTACTTC,CASWEGLETQYF,.,TRBD2,TRBV2,TRBJ2-5
TGTGCCAGCTCACCACGTCGGGCCGCGTACGAGCAGTACTTC,CASSPRRAAYEQYF,many,.,TRBV18,TRBJ2-7
TGTGCCACCAGCAGATCAATACGGAGGACCCAGTACTTC,CATSRSIRRTQYF,few,.,TRBV15,TRBJ2-5
TGTGCCAGCAGCTTAGTTCCTAATTGGGCCTACAATGAGCAGTTCTTC,CASSLVPNWAYNEQFF,.,.,TRBV7-9,TRBJ2-1
TGTGCCTGGAGGGTCGGCGGGTCGTCTTCACCCCTCCACTTT,CAWRVGGSSSPLHF,.,.,TRBV30,TRBJ1-6
TGCGCCAGCTGGGGCAGGGGGAGCACCCATAACTATGGCTACACCTTC,CASWGRGSTHNYGYTF,.,TRBD1,TRBV4-1,TRBJ1-2